This TCR beta chain was obtained from a study of vaccination and CD4 T cells after COVID-19. As concerns this clonotype: Antigen specificity is unknown.

The Oncomine TCR Beta short-read assay was applied to DNA of cultured CD4+ T cells. Scientists extracted genomic DNA from CD4+ T cells grown in culture. TCRdb itself ran the PCR reads through MiXCR, one entry per CDR3 protein. The sample contains more than 10,000 distinct CDR3 sequences, less than 75% of which appear only once. Treatment defined: approximately nine-day PBMC culture with coronavirus spike peptide pools or control peptides (ViraFEST assay). Alongside about 9.9 IU/ml IL-2 and approximately 9.8 ug/ml peptide pools, PBMCs were cultured at some 1.9 million per well. CDR1 is WSHSY and CDR2 is SAAADI in the germline V gene. The length of the CDR3 is 14 residues. Trimming pared 0 bases from V and 7 bases from J, leaving 10 bases between.

This TCR came from a human donor who had recovered from COVID-19. The sequencing sample was made of CD4+ T cells from blood, cultured in vitro. This rearrangement joins TRBV10-2 to TRBJ1-5; D ambiguous. Here the CDR3 DNA reads TGCGCCAGCAGTGAGTCAGGGTATAACCAGCCCCAGCATTTT. Protein: CASSESGYNQPQHF.